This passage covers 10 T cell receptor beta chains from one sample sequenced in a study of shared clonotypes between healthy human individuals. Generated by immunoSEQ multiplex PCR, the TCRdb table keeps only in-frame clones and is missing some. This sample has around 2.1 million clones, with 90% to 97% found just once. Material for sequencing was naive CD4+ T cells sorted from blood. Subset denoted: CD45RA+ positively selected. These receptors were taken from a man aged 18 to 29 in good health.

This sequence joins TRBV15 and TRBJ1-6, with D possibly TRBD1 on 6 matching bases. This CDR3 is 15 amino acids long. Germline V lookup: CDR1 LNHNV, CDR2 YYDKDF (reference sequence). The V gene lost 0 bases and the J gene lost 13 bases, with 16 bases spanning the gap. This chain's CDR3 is CATSRDQGSVLPLHF. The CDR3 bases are TGTGCCACCAGCAGAGATCAGGGGTCGGTACTTCCCCTCCACTTT.

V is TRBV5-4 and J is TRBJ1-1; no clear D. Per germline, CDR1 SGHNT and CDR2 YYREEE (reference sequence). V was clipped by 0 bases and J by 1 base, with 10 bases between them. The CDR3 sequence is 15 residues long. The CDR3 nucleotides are TGTGCCAGCAGCTTGGTTCTCCCGGGGAACACTGAAGCTTTCTTT. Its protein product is CASSLVLPGNTEAFF.

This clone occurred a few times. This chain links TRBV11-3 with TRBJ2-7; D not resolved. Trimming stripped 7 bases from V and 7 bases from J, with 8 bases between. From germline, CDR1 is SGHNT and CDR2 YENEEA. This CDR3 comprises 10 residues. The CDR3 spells CASKMREQYF. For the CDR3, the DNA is TGTGCCAGCAAAATGCGTGAGCAGTACTTC.

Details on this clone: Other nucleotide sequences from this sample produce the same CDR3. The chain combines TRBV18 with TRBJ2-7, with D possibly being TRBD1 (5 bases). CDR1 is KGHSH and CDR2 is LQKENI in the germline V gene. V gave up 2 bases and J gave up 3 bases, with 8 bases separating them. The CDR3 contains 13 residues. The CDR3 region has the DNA TGTGCCAGCTCACCAGACAGCTTCTACGAGCAGTACTTC. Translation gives CASSPDSFYEQYF.

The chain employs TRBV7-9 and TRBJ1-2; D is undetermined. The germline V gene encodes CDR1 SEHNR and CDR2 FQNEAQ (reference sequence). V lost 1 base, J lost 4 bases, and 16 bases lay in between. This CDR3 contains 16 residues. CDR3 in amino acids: CASSLGGSTSSYGYTF. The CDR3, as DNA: TGTGCCAGCAGCTTAGGAGGCAGCACCTCCTCCTATGGCTACACCTTC.

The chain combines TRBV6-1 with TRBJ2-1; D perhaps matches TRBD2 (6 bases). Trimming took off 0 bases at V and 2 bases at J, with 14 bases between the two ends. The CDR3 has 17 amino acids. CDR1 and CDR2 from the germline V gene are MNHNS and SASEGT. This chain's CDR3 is CASSEAGPGLAYNEQFF. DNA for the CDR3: TGTGCCAGCAGTGAAGCGGGCCCGGGACTCGCCTACAATGAGCAGTTCTTC.

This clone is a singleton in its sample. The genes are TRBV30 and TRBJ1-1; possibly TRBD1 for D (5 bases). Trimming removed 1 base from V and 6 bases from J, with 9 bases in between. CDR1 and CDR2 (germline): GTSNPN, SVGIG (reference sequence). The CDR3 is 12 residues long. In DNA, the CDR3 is TGTGCCTGGAGTGAGTGGGGCGCTGAAGCTTTCTTT. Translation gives CAWSEWGAEAFF.

The CDR3 loop reads CASNPGQSSYEQYF. CDR3 DNA: TGTGCCAGCAACCCGGGACAGTCATCCTACGAGCAGTACTTC. This rearrangement joins TRBV6-6 to TRBJ2-7; 7 nucleotides agree with TRBD1. The CDR3 extends over 14 amino acids. J was trimmed by 1 base and V by 7 bases; bases with no gene match: 7. CDR1 and CDR2 from the germline V gene are MNHNY and SVGAGI (reference sequence).

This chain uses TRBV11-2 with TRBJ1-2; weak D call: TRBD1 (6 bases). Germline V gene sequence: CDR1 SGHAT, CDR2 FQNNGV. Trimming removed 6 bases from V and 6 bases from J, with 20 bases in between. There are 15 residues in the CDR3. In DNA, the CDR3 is TGTGCCAGCAGAAGCCCCGGGGGGCGCTTGGATGGCTACACCTTC. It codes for CASRSPGGRLDGYTF.

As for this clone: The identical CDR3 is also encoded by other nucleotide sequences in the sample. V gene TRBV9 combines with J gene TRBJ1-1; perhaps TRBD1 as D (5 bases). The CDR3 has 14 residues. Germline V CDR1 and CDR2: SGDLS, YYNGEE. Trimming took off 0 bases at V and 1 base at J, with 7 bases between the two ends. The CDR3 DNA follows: TGTGCCAGCAGCGTAGATAGGGGGAACACTGAAGCTTTCTTT. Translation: CASSVDRGNTEAFF.